This paragraph covers one T cell receptor beta chain sequence. This record comes from a study of shared clonotypes between healthy human individuals. Assay used: immunoSEQ multiplex PCR; TCRdb lists only in-frame clones, some missing. This sample carries roughly 2.2 million clones, 80% to 95% of them seen once, and the ten largest clones take roughly 0.36%. Sequenced material: naive CD4+ T cells from PBMCs. The subset is: CD45RA+ positively selected. The clonotype comes from a man between 18 and 35 years old in good health. Some clones in this sample may be carry-over from other donors' samples.

The CDR3 sequence is CASSIREFQPQHF. CDR3 nucleotides: TGTGCCAGCTCGATCAGGGAGTTTCAGCCCCAGCATTTT. The rearrangement uses TRBV6-5 and TRBJ1-5; a possible D gene is TRBD1 (5 bases). Trimming stripped 8 bases from V and 6 bases from J, with 14 bases between. Germline CDR1 and CDR2: MNHEY and SVGAGI. The length of the CDR3 is 13 residues.